This is a list of T cell receptor beta chains from one sample in a study of vaccination and CD4 T cells after COVID-19. One entry per CDR3 protein, called by TCRdb with MiXCR from the PCR reads. The sample includes about 24,000 distinct CDR3 sequences, under 65% of them seen just once. The material was CD4+ T cells from blood, obtained before SARS-CoV-2 vaccination. The source of these receptors is a human donor who had recovered from COVID-19. Both conserved end residues are part of each CDR3. The order of the fields is J gene, V gene, D gene, CDR3 length, CDR3 protein. A D gene is named only where the DNA matches it firmly.

TRBJ2-5,TRBV24-1,TRBD1,15,CATSDWGQGKETQYF
TRBJ1-1,TRBV20-1,TRBD1,13,CSARPGGRTEAFF
TRBJ1-3,TRBV27,TRBD1,14,CASRAQGDGNTIYF
TRBJ2-2,TRBV15,-,12,CATSRDYRELFF
TRBJ2-7,TRBV24-1,TRBD2,16,CATSGPASGSSYEQYF
TRBJ2-2,TRBV7-9,-,16,CASSLEVAANTGELFF
TRBJ1-6,TRBV18,TRBD1,15,CASSLGGSPNSPLHF
TRBJ2-3,TRBV20-1,-,14,CSALRDLSTDTQYF
TRBJ2-7,TRBV7-2,-,14,CASSLANRGSEQYF
TRBJ1-2,TRBV10-3,-,13,CAISETPSYGYTF
TRBJ2-7,TRBV20-1,-,13,CSAWTEVSGEQYF
TRBJ2-1,TRBV12-3/TRBV12-4,TRBD1,15,CASSSGGSSYNEQFF
TRBJ1-1,TRBV28,TRBD1,17,CASSFDQTGFANTEAFF
TRBJ1-5,TRBV6-1,-,16,CASSRTVSNSNQPQHF
TRBJ2-6,TRBV7-9,-,14,CASSFTTARNVLTF
TRBJ2-1,TRBV19,TRBD2,16,CASSELSGSSYNEQFF
TRBJ1-1,TRBV4-1,-,17,CASNRGPSPFMNTEAFF
TRBJ1-1,TRBV20-1,TRBD1,14,CSASSYRGDTEAFF
TRBJ2-1,TRBV7-9,-,15,CASSFGDRSYNEQFF
TRBJ2-3,TRBV20-1,-,11,CSASVVDTQYF
TRBJ2-3,TRBV20-1,TRBD2,14,CSAFLAGRTDTQYF
TRBJ2-1,TRBV7-9,-,15,CASSLVGSSYNEQFF
TRBJ2-7,TRBV2,TRBD1,14,CASRRDRGLYEQYF
TRBJ2-7,TRBV21-1,-,19,CASSRLGGLAGGPAYEQYF
TRBJ2-3,TRBV20-1,-,13,CSAVRGGTDTQYF
TRBJ2-6,TRBV7-6,-,18,CASSLQGLRSSGANVLTF
TRBJ1-1,TRBV7-2,-,16,CASSPEGRRMNTEAFF
TRBJ2-7,TRBV28,TRBD2,15,CASSPISGAGYEQYF
TRBJ2-3,TRBV4-1,-,16,CASSQGSSTLTDTQYF
TRBJ2-2,TRBV6-2/TRBV6-3,-,18,CASSYPPDSALNTGELFF
TRBJ2-5,TRBV7-2,TRBD1,15,CASSLLGQGQETQYF
TRBJ1-1,TRBV20-1,TRBD1,14,CSASNPDRDGEAFF
TRBJ1-2,TRBV12-5,-,12,CASGYSNYGYTF
TRBJ1-6,TRBV5-1,-,17,CASSRNDSPGDNSPLHF
TRBJ2-2,TRBV12-3/TRBV12-4,-,14,CASTPRRNTGELFF
TRBJ1-5,TRBV7-9,TRBD1,16,CASSPSQGDSNQPQHF
TRBJ2-7,TRBV21-1,-,17,CASSKVGRPPHSYEQYF
TRBJ2-1,TRBV6-1,-,14,CASTTGGSYNEQFF
TRBJ2-3,TRBV28,-,15,CASSLNPPGQDTQYF
TRBJ2-2,TRBV7-6,TRBD2,18,CASSYLLAGRPSTGELFF
TRBJ1-1,TRBV28,-,15,CASRDPGRINTEAFF
TRBJ1-4,TRBV24-1,-,14,CATSDGAQVEKLFF
TRBJ2-7,TRBV27,TRBD1,16,CASSSNRGWGYYEQYF
TRBJ2-3,TRBV20-1,-,16,CSARVGGVTGTDTQYF
TRBJ2-2,TRBV15,-,15,CATRSPSSPAGELFF